Here is one TCR beta chain with its context. This clone's antigen is unknown. No clone much larger than this one lies a single base away; base qualities are absent. TCRdb lists the instrument as Illumina NovaSeq 6000. cDNA libraries for TCRalpha and TCRbeta were prepared by 5'RACE using constant-segment primers, with sample barcodes and unique molecular identifiers added. Trizol reagent was used to extract RNA from every sample. Libraries were amplified in two PCR steps, with a second sample barcode and Illumina TruSeq adapters added in the second step. Sequencing of libraries was performed on an Illumina NovaSeq with 2 x 150 bp paired-end reads. The authors processed their data as follows. Reads were demultiplexed and collapsed into UMI-guided consensus sequences with migec v1.2.7. Using mixcr v2.1.11, UMI consensuses were aligned to TRA and TRB V and J templates and then assembled into clonotypes. Expanded or contracted clonotypes were those called significant by both edgeR and NoisET, with noise models trained on biological replicates. For edgeR calls, a false discovery rate-adjusted p below 0.01 and a log2 fold-change threshold of 1 were applied. As an exploratory analysis of dynamics, PCA with hierarchical clustering was applied to max-normalized trajectories of the 1000 most abundant clonotypes. Separately sequenced CD4+ and CD8+ repertoires were used to assign a CD4 or CD8 phenotype to each responding clone. TCRdb applied fastp at Q25 and MiXCR to the public reads, then kept only in-frame beta chains. Rows with one shared CDR3 protein collapse into an entry with the most common genes and DNA. In this record, the V and J calls reflect TCRdb's handling and not the investigators' own analysis. This sample has more than 80,000 distinct CDR3 sequences in its table, and over 10% of those were observed once. The ten largest account for around 25% of the sample.

The source of the sample is a study of T-cell memory formation after mild COVID-19 (dated by TCRdb to 2020 to 2023). Background for the entire study: TCR sequence clusters from the two donors were largely donor specific. In a couple of donors, T-cell clones that expanded and contracted after mild COVID-19 were tracked by sequencing TCRalpha and TCRbeta repertoires over time. The cohort was made up of two young adult volunteers, one female and one male, who were previously healthy. Broader findings and caveats from the paper: Clones that contracted from day 15 to 85 showed balanced CD4/CD8 phenotypes, whereas a second wave of clones that expanded from day 15 to 37 leaned towards CD4+. Some responding clones were detected in pre-infection memory, which suggested that pre-existing cross-reactive memory T cells had joined the SARS-CoV-2 response. Only a couple of mild cases were covered by the study, and larger cohorts that include severe cases with pre-infection samples were considered necessary. Contracting CD4+ clones appeared mostly in the CM and EM memory subsets, whereas CD8+ clones were enriched in EMRA. Whether the second-wave clones peaking on day 37 were SARS-CoV-2 specific was not confirmed.

For CDR1 and CDR2, the germline V gene lists SQVTM and ANQGSEA. The CDR3 covers 18 residues, taking in both the cysteine and the phenylalanine. Only the CDR3 portion is preserved as DNA: 54 bases, with reading frame beginning at the first base. Trimming takes 6 bases off V and 5 bases off J; junction bases not matched to a gene: 19. Ficoll-Paque density gradient centrifugation was the method used to isolate PBMCs. Sample: PBMCs or a T cell subset sorted from them (not recorded which). The sequence came from an adult woman who had mild COVID-19 (a few samples of this study predate the infection). The sample titles of this study are shuffled in the database, so cell type and time point are left out; the donor was told from shared clones. In this chain, TRBV29-1 is recombined with TRBJ1-1; TRBD1 fits 12 bases in the junction. The nucleotide sequence is TGCAGCGTGGGCCCTACTCACACGGGGACAGGGGGCTTGACTGAAGCTTTCTTT. Its protein reads: CSVGPTHTGTGGLTEAFF.